The 16 T cell receptor beta chains in this list originate from one sample, sequenced in a study of blood T cell repertoires in COVID-19. TCRdb's table, derived via immunoSEQ multiplex PCR, lists solely in-frame clones and lacks some. The data show roughly 330,000 clones, roughly 86% seen once. The sample taken for sequencing was peripheral blood. The receptors originated from a young man with COVID-19, enrolled during active disease.

The genes are TRBV30 and TRBJ2-3; D gene unclear. The V gene lost 1 base and the J gene lost 6 bases, with 14 bases spanning the gap. CDR1 and CDR2 from the germline V gene are GTSNPN and SVGIG (reference sequence). This CDR3 has 14 residues. The CDR3 loop is CAWSAGLAGDTQYF. Here the CDR3 DNA reads TGTGCCTGGAGTGCTGGATTAGCTGGCGATACGCAGTATTTT.

Only one count was recorded for this clone. A read error is likely, as this CDR3 ends without the conserved phenylalanine or tryptophan. The DNA is omitted, as the CDR3 cannot be located on it reliably, and the CDR3 follows TCRdb's listing. The genes are TRBV10-3 and TRBJ2-3; the D segment call TRBD2 is taken from the table without a DNA check. Germline lookup yields CDR1 ENHRY and CDR2 SYGVKD. Inclusive of both ends, the CDR3 amounts to 10 amino acids. The CDR3 sequence is CAISELRGMP.

The chain recombines TRBV5-1 with TRBJ2-5, with D perhaps matching TRBD1 (5 bases). The V gene's germline CDR1 is SGHRS and CDR2 YFSETQ. V lost 3 bases and J lost 1, with 28 bases in between. This CDR3 is 20 amino acids long. CDR3 in amino acids: CASSSNVRRSRGTSQETQYF. In DNA, the CDR3 is TGCGCCAGCAGCTCGAACGTCCGTCGTTCAAGGGGAACAAGCCAAGAGACCCAGTACTTC.

J is TRBJ2-3 and V is TRBV5-3; tentatively, D is TRBD1 (5 bases). TRBV5-3 is recorded as an ORF, its role being uncertain. V was pared by 8 bases and J by 0 bases, with 19 bases between. The CDR3 contains 16 residues. This CDR3 reads CASGQGSFTSTDTQYF. The CDR3 coding sequence is TGTGCCAGTGGGCAGGGCTCCTTTACTAGCACAGATACGCAGTATTTT.

V usage is TRBV5-4 and J usage is TRBJ2-1; 11 bases match TRBD2. This CDR3 has 14 amino acids. After removal of 3 bases from V and 12 bases from J, the junction contained 8 bases not matched to a gene. Germline V CDR1 and CDR2: SGHNT, YYREEE (reference sequence). CDR3 sequence reads: CASSSTPLAGAQFF. Here the CDR3 DNA reads TGTGCCAGCAGCTCCACCCCACTAGCGGGAGCGCAGTTCTTC.

The genes are TRBV6-5 and TRBJ1-3, with TRBD1 matching 7 bases. Trimming took 11 bases from V and 1 from J; bases not matched to a gene: 8. Germline loops: CDR1 MNHEY, CDR2 SVGAGI. The CDR3 is 14 residues long. CDR3 coding DNA: TGTGCCCGAGGAGGGGGCAAATCTGGAAACACCATATATTTT. It encodes CARGGGKSGNTIYF.

The genes are TRBV7-3 and TRBJ2-5, with D maybe TRBD2 (5 bases). The CDR3 contains 15 residues. V gave up 2 bases and J gave up 0 bases, with 10 bases separating them. Looked up from germline, CDR1 is SGHTA and CDR2 is FQGTGA. CDR3 amino acids: CASSLGGGDQETQYF. The CDR3 DNA is TGTGCCAGCAGCTTAGGAGGTGGGGACCAAGAGACCCAGTACTTC. Using reference TRBV7-3 and TRBJ2-5 for the parts outside the CDR3, the full variable domain is GAGVSQTPSNKVTEKGKYVELRCDPISGHTALYWYRQSLGQGPEFLIYFQGTGAADDSGLPNDRFFAVRPEGSVSTLKIQRTERGDSAVYLCASSLGGGDQETQYFGPGTRLLVL.

The chain couples TRBV7-2 to TRBJ1-5; tentative D call: TRBD1 (5 bases). V was clipped by 0 bases and J by 3 bases, with 9 bases between them. The CDR3 is made up of 15 amino acids. Per germline, CDR1 SGHTA and CDR2 FQGNSA. The CDR3 spells CASSLAEGLNQPQHF. The DNA of the CDR3 is TGTGCCAGCAGCTTAGCGGAGGGGCTCAATCAGCCCCAGCATTTT.

The CDR3 here is CASSPRGSYNEQFF. CDR3 nucleotide sequence: TGTGCCAGCTCACCACGAGGGTCCTACAATGAGCAGTTCTTC. The V gene is TRBV18, the J gene TRBJ2-1, with D possibly TRBD2 on 5 matching bases. CDR1 is KGHSH, CDR2 LQKENI, per germline. V shed 1 base and J shed 1 base, with 5 bases lying between them. The CDR3 has 14 residues.

V usage is TRBV29-1 and J usage is TRBJ1-2, with 9 bases fitting TRBD1. V was clipped by 6 bases and J by 6 bases; unmatched bases: 5. Germline CDR1 reads SQVTM; CDR2 reads ANQGSEA. This CDR3 is built from 12 residues. DNA for the CDR3: TGCAGCGTAGGGACAGGGTTTAATGGCTACACCTTC. It translates to CSVGTGFNGYTF.

In this sample, this clone turned up once. The chain is built from TRBV28 and TRBJ2-1; 9 positions agree with TRBD1. The CDR3 is made up of 15 amino acids. V trimming: 5 bases; J trimming: 5 bases; junction bases outside the gene matches: 7. Germline loops: CDR1 MDHEN, CDR2 SYDVKM. Written as DNA, the CDR3 is TGTGCCAGCAGTCTTGGGACAGGGTGGAACAATGAGCAGTTCTTC. It translates to CASSLGTGWNNEQFF.

The chain joins TRBV5-6 to TRBJ2-7, with D possibly matching TRBD2 (6 bases). V lost 2 bases and J lost 9, with 9 bases in between. Germline CDR1 is SGHDT and CDR2 is YYEEEE. This CDR3 spans 11 amino acids. CDR3 coding DNA: TGTGCCAGCAGCTTTAGCGGCACGCAGTACTTC. Translating gives CASSFSGTQYF.

This chain joins TRBV12-5 and TRBJ2-3; perhaps TRBD2 as D (5 bases). Germline lookup yields CDR1 LGHNT and CDR2 FRNRAP. The CDR3 runs to 17 residues. V lost 4 bases, J lost 0 bases, and 17 bases lay in between. The CDR3 sequence: CASGSSAGRGSTDTQYF. The CDR3 DNA reads TGTGCTAGTGGTTCGAGTGCCGGCCGGGGAAGCACAGATACGCAGTATTTT.

This clone appeared a single time. The chain combines TRBV7-3 with TRBJ2-1; 8 nucleotides align to TRBD1. With V trimmed by 4 bases and J by 7 bases, 6 bases remained unmatched. The germline gives CDR1 SGHTA, CDR2 FQGTGA. This CDR3 is built from 14 residues. The CDR3 bases are TGTGCCAGCAGCTCAGGGGGCCATAAGAATGAGCAGTTCTTC. It is translated as CASSSGGHKNEQFF. The whole variable domain, remainder taken from reference TRBV7-3 and TRBJ2-1, is GAGVSQTPSNKVTEKGKYVELRCDPISGHTALYWYRQSLGQGPEFLIYFQGTGAADDSGLPNDRFFAVRPEGSVSTLKIQRTERGDSAVYLCASSSGGHKNEQFFGPGTRLTVL.

This rearrangement joins TRBV18 to TRBJ1-2, with D maybe TRBD1 (6 bases). V lost 1 base and J lost 7, with 10 bases in between. This CDR3 has 13 amino acids. Germline V gene lookup returns CDR1 KGHSH and CDR2 LQKENI. The CDR3 spells CASSPLGGSGYTF. The CDR3 DNA reads as TGTGCCAGCTCACCACTTGGGGGCTCTGGCTACACCTTC.

This clone was observed a few times. The rearrangement joins TRBV20-1 to TRBJ1-5; D might be TRBD1 (5 bases). Germline V gene data show CDR1 as DFQATT and CDR2 as SNEGSKA (reference sequence). This CDR3 has 13 amino acids. Trimming removed 3 bases at V and 3 bases at J, with 9 bases between. CDR3 loop: CSASKQVNQPQHF. CDR3 coding DNA: TGCAGTGCTAGTAAACAGGTCAATCAGCCCCAGCATTTT.